Below, one T cell receptor (beta chain) is given with its context. Its antigen is not known. This sample is drawn from a study of PD-1 blockade in classical Hodgkin lymphoma. The time point was: cycle 4 day 1 (C4D1), after 6 weeks of nivolumab. Every patient had relapsed following autologous stem cell transplantation, and cohorts differed in brentuximab vedotin exposure. Trimming cost V 4 bases and J 0 bases; bases outside gene matches: 2. The length of the CDR3 is 14 residues. The V gene's germline CDR1 is SGHTS and CDR2 YDEGEE. Regarding the study as a whole: CD4+ but not CD8+ TCR diversity rose significantly by C4D1. Partial responders and progressors had significantly lower baseline TCR diversity.

Sequenced by immunoSEQ multiplex PCR; TCRdb stores in-frame clones only, minus some. The data contain tens of thousands of clones, over 75% of them singletons. Sequences were derived from peripheral blood mononuclear cells (PBMCs), sampled before the fourth cycle of nivolumab. The sequence was obtained from a human donor with classical Hodgkin lymphoma. The chain recombines TRBV5-8 with TRBJ2-5; TRBD1 aligns across 8 bases. CDR3 nucleotides: TGTGCCAGCAGCCAGGACAGGGACCAAGAGACCCAGTACTTC. Protein sequence: CASSQDRDQETQYF.